This T cell receptor beta chain appears in the sequencing data of a study of human T cells and chemical hapten exposure. Regarding time point: healthy volunteer bleed at 2 weeks. The starting material, unfractionated whole blood, was used for total RNA extraction. Regarding the study as a whole: Sensitizing with DPC caused no change in TCRs above 1 in 1000 frequency.

Individual cDNA molecules received unique molecular identifiers in the library. Via MiXCR, TCRdb re-called the RACE reads, giving one row per CDR3 protein. The table includes more than 70,000 distinct CDR3 sequences, approximately 8.2% detected once. The germline gives CDR1 MDHEN, CDR2 SYDVKM. V dropped 7 bases and J dropped 6 bases, with 7 bases sitting between them. This CDR3 has 11 amino acids. This clonotype was seen repeatedly, ten times or more. The antigen remains undetermined. The genes are TRBV28 and TRBJ2-4; D not certain. This TCR came from a female donor in good health. Some clones in this sample may be carry-over from other donors' samples. Sample: whole blood. The CDR3 coding sequence is TGTGCCAGCACGTCCTCAAACATTCAGTACTTC. This encodes CASTSSNIQYF.